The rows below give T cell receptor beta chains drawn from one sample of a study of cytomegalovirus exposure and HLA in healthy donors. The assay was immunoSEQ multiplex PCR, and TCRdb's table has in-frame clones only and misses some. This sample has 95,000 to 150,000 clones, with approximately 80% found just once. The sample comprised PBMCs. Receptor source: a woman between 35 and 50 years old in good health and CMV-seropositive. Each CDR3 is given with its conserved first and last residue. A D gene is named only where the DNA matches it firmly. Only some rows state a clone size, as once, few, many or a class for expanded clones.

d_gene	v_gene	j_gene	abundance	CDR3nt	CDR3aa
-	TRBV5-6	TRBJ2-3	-	TGTGCCAGCAGCTTGGATCCCCCCAGGAGCACAGATACGCAGTATTTT	CASSLDPPRSTDTQYF
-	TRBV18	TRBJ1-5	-	TGTGCCAGCTCACCCGGGACTTCTAGCAATCAGCCCCAGCATTTT	CASSPGTSSNQPQHF
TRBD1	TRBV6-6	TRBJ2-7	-	TGTGCCAGCAGTTCGGGGGTCGACAGGGGAGATGAGCAGTACTTC	CASSSGVDRGDEQYF
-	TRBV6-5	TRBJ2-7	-	TGTGCCAGCAGAACACGTCCTGGGACACGTTACGAGCAGTACTTC	CASRTRPGTRYEQYF
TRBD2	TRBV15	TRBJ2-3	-	TGTGCCACCAGGCTAGCGGGAGCAGATACGCAGTATTTT	CATRLAGADTQYF
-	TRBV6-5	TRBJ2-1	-	TGTGCCAGCAGAACCATCAGGGTCTCCTACAATGAGCAGTTCTTC	CASRTIRVSYNEQFF
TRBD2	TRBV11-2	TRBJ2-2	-	TGTGCCAGCGGCGGGACTAGCCAGGCCGGGGAGCTGTTTTTT	CASGGTSQAGELFF
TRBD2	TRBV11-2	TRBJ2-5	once	TGTGCCAGCAGCTTAGCTAGACTAGCGGGAGTGACCCAGTACTTC	CASSLARLAGVTQYF
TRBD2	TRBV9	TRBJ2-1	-	TGTGCCAGCAGCGTAGTAGGGACTAGCCCCTCTGTCGCCCCCAATGAGCAGTTCTTC	CASSVVGTSPSVAPNEQFF
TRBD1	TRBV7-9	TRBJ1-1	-	TGTGCCAGCAGCTTCGGCAGGGGGGCGAACACTGAAGCTTTCTTT	CASSFGRGANTEAFF
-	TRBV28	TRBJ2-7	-	TGTGCCAGCAGCCCCCTACGCCGTAGCTCCTACGAGCAGTACTTC	CASSPLRRSSYEQYF
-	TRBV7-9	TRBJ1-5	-	TGTGCCAGCAGCTCTGCCAGGGACAATCAGCCCCAGCATTTT	CASSSARDNQPQHF
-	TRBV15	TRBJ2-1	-	TGTGCCACCAGTCCCGACCAGCGGAGCTTATTCAATGAGCAGTTCTTC	CATSPDQRSLFNEQFF
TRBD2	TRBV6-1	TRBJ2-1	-	TGTGCCAGCAGTGAAATCGGACTAGCGGTTTCATTGGAGCAGTTCTTC	CASSEIGLAVSLEQFF
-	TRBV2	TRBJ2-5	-	TGTGCCAGCAGTGAGAACACCTCTTGGGGGGAGCAGTACTTC	CASSENTSWGEQYF
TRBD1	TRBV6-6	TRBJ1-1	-	TGTGCCAGCAGTCGCCAGGGGGGCACTGAAGCTTTCTTT	CASSRQGGTEAFF
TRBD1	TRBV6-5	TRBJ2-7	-	TGTGCCAGCACCCGGACAGGGGGCGCCGAGCAGTACTTC	CASTRTGGAEQYF
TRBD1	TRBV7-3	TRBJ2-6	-	TGTGCCAGCAGCCTAAAAGCGACAGGGGCCCTAAACTCTGGGGCCAACGTCCTGACTTTC	CASSLKATGALNSGANVLTF
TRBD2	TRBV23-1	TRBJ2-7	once	TGCGCCAGCAGTCAATTGAAACCGGAGCGGGAGACAACCTACGAGCAGTACTTC	CASSQLKPERETTYEQYF
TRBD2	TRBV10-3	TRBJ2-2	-	TGTGCCATCAGTGGAAGACTAGCGGGAGAGGGCACCGGGGAGCTGTTTTTT	CAISGRLAGEGTGELFF
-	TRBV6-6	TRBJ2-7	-	TGTGCCAGCAGTTACTACCAGGGTAGGACCGAGCAGTACTTC	CASSYYQGRTEQYF
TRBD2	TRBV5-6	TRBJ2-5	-	TGTGCCAGCAGCTTGGATATGGGTAGCGGGGGGACAAAGACCCAGTACTTC	CASSLDMGSGGTKTQYF
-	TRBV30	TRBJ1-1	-	TGTGCCTGGAGTCGAAGGTCAGGGAGGGTAACTGAAGCTTTCTTT	CAWSRRSGRVTEAFF
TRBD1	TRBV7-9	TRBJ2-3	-	TGTGCCAGCAGCCAAACAGGGGATCCTAGCACAGATACGCAGTATTTT	CASSQTGDPSTDTQYF
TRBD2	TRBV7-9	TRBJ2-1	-	TGTGCCAGCAGCTTGGGACTAGCGGGAGGCAATGAGCAGTTCTTC	CASSLGLAGGNEQFF
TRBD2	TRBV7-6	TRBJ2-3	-	TGTGCCAGCAGCTTGGGGTCGGGAGGGCTCACAGATACGCAGTATTTT	CASSLGSGGLTDTQYF
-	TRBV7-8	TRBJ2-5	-	TGTGCCAGCAGCTTAGATTTCTCGGGAGACCAAGAGACCCAGTACTTC	CASSLDFSGDQETQYF
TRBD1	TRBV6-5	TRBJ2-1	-	TGTGCCAGCAGTTTACAGGGGGTGAAGTTATACAATGAGCAGTTCTTC	CASSLQGVKLYNEQFF
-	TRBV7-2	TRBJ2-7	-	TGTGCCAGCAGCTTAACGGGGGGCATAGACGAGCAGTACTTC	CASSLTGGIDEQYF
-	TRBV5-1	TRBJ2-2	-	TGCGCCAGCAGCCCCACAGGGCCCTCGAACACCGGGGAGCTGTTTTTT	CASSPTGPSNTGELFF
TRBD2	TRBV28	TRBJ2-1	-	TGTGCCAGCAGCCTCCGGACTAGCCATGAGCAGTTCTTC	CASSLRTSHEQFF
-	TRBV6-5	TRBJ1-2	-	TGTGCCAGCAGTTCCCCGGGACACCTAGTTGGCTACACCTTC	CASSSPGHLVGYTF
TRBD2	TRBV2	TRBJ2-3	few	TGTGCCAGCAGTGAATCCGAGCGGGAGTCTTTT	CASSESERESF
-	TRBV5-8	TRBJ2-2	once	TGTGCCAGCAGATGGGGGGGGACAGGTCGAACCGGGGAGCTGTTTTTT	CASRWGGTGRTGELFF
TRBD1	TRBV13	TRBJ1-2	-	TGTGCCAGCAGCTCCTATGGACAGGGGGTTGGTGGCTACACCTTC	CASSSYGQGVGGYTF
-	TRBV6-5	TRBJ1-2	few	TGTGCCAGCAGCCAACAGGGAGAATATGGCTACACCTTC	CASSQQGEYGYTF
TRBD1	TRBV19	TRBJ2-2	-	TGTGCCAGTGAAACCGGGACAGGGGGCTCCGGGGAGCTGTTTTTT	CASETGTGGSGELFF
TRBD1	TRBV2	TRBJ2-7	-	TGTGCCAGCAGTGTTAGGACAGGGCGGACTCTCGACGAGCAGTACTTC	CASSVRTGRTLDEQYF
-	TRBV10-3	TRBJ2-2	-	TGTGCCATCAGTGAGACGTCTAGGATTGGCGGGGAGCTGTTTTTT	CAISETSRIGGELFF
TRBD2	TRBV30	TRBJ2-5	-	TGTGCCTGGAGTGGAACCTTTACTCGCGGGAGCTTGAAGACCCAGTACTTC	CAWSGTFTRGSLKTQYF
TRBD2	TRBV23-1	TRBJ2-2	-	TGCGCCAGCAGTCAACCCCCCGGGACTAGCGGGAGGAGGGACACCGGGGAGCTGTTTTTT	CASSQPPGTSGRRDTGELFF
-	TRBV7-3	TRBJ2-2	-	TGTGCCAGCAGCACTGCTACAGGGTCCACCGGGGAGCTGTTTTTT	CASSTATGSTGELFF